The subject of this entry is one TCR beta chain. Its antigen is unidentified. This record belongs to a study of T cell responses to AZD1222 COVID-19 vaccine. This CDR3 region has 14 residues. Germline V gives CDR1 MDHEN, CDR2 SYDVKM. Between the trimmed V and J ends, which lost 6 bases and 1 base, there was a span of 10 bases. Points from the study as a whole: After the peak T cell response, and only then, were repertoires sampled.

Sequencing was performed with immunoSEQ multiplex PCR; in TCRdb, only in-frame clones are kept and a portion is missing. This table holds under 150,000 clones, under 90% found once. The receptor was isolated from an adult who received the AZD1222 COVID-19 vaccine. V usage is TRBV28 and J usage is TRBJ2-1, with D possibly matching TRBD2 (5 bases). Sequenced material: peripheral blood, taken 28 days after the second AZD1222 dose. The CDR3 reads CASRGGWSYNEQFF. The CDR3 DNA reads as TGTGCCAGCAGGGGCGGGTGGTCCTACAATGAGCAGTTCTTC. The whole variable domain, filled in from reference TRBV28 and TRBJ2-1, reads DVKVTQSSRYLVKRTGEKVFLECVQDMDHENMFWYRQDPGLGLRLIYFSYDVKMKEKGDIPEGYSVSREKKERFSLILESASTNQTSMYLCASRGGWSYNEQFFGPGTRLTVL.